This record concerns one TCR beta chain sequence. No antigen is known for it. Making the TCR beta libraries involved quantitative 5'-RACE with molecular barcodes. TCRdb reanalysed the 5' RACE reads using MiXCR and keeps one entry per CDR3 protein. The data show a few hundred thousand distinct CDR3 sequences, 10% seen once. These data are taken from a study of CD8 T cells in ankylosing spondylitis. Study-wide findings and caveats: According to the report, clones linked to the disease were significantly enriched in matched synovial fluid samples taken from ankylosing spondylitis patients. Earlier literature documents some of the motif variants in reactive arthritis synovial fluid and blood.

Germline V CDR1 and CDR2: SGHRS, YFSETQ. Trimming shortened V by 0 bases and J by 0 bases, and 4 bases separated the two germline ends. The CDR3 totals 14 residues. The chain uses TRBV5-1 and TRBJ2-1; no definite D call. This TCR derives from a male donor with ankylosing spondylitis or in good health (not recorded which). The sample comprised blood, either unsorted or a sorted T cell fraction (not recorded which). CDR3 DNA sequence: TGCGCCAGCAGCTTGGGGCCCTCCTACAATGAGCAGTTCTTC. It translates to CASSLGPSYNEQFF.